Listed below are T cell receptor beta chains from one sample, sequenced in a study of T cells in Graves' hyperthyroidism and ophthalmopathy. In TCRdb, the multiplex PCR reads were re-called with MiXCR into one record per CDR3 protein. The sample yields under 550,000 distinct CDR3 sequences, just under 20% seen once. The sequenced sample was blood. These receptors were obtained from a man aged 40-50 years with Graves' ophthalmopathy. CDR3s leave out the opening cysteine and the closing phenylalanine or tryptophan. Fields, in order: V gene, J gene, clone size, CDR3 protein. Not all rows give a size; the values are once, few, many and, for expanded clones, a class.

TRBV5-1	TRBJ2-7	NA	ASSTSWRGESSYEQY
TRBV6-5	TRBJ1-5	NA	ASISTGSNQPQH
TRBV7-9	TRBJ1-1	NA	ASSLATGMTEAF
TRBV12-3/TRBV12-4	TRBJ1-5	few	ASSLALGGLGYQPQH
TRBV28	TRBJ1-1	NA	ASSLGITEDF
TRBV9	TRBJ2-7	NA	ASSTIADPFYEQY
TRBV7-2	TRBJ2-4	few	ASSFAGTSGIIAKNIQY
TRBV7-8	TRBJ2-7	many	ASSSKAGVVYEQY
TRBV11-2	TRBJ2-7	few	ASSFNRDSYEQY
TRBV5-1	TRBJ1-1	many	ASSKGQGGTEAF
TRBV29-1	TRBJ2-3	few	SVTPSTDTQY
TRBV4-2	TRBJ2-1	few	ASSQDRPLGEQF
TRBV6-1	TRBJ2-5	NA	ASSEGTLLQETQY
TRBV11-2	TRBJ2-1	many	ASSSTSGSPLWYNEQF
TRBV6-2/TRBV6-3	TRBJ2-7	few	ANSYSGRESYEQY
TRBV7-2	TRBJ2-7	many	ASSLVVGYEQY
TRBV12-3/TRBV12-4	TRBJ2-3	many	ASSSASARDTQY
TRBV4-1	TRBJ2-2	NA	ASRDRGRALNTGELF
TRBV6-2/TRBV6-3	TRBJ2-3	NA	ASSYSDLDTDTQY
TRBV11-3	TRBJ2-7	NA	ASRYGQSEQY
TRBV19	TRBJ1-1	NA	ASDRDSTGNTEAF
TRBV29-1	TRBJ2-3	NA	SAEPASTDTQY
TRBV12-5	TRBJ2-1	NA	ASRDESYNEQF
TRBV20-1	TRBJ2-1	NA	SAIGTTKNNEQF
TRBV28	TRBJ1-5	many	ASTGLGGNQPQH
TRBV27	TRBJ2-7	few	ASRMVTGTFSYEQY
TRBV5-4	TRBJ1-2	NA	ASSLRGQGYGYT
TRBV14	TRBJ2-1	NA	ASSQDQHRSSYNEQF
TRBV6-2/TRBV6-3	TRBJ2-1	few	ASRSDRRVYNEQF
TRBV12-3/TRBV12-4	TRBJ2-1	NA	ASSLISGGPGEQF
TRBV9	TRBJ2-7	few	ASSPTSHVPVEQY
TRBV20-1	TRBJ1-2	many	SAKPRTGGGYT
TRBV2	TRBJ2-2	many	ASADLANTGELF
TRBV7-9	TRBJ2-1	few	ASSSQKSGYNEQF
TRBV7-2	TRBJ2-1	many	ASSFSAGTDEQF
TRBV9	TRBJ2-2	NA	ASSVAGQNTGELF
TRBV27	TRBJ2-6	NA	ASSLSGQGHSGANVLT
TRBV28	TRBJ2-3	many	ASSSEPSGSSSDTQY
TRBV29-1	TRBJ2-3	few	SATRAGGSTDTQY
TRBV5-1	TRBJ1-1	many	ASSFMEDTEAF
TRBV6-1	TRBJ1-4	NA	ASSPHGGGATNRKLF
TRBV20-1	TRBJ1-5	few	SAHSTGQVDQPQH
TRBV7-9	TRBJ2-1	many	ASSFSRGNEQF
TRBV2	TRBJ2-7	many	ASTRDSYEQY